This section outlines one T cell receptor beta chain sequence together with its context. The antigen is undetermined. These data come from a study of identical twins. CDR3 length: 14 residues. Germline-derived CDR1 and CDR2 are SGHVS and FQNEAQ. The V and J ends lost 4 bases and 5 bases respectively, with 14 bases between them. General study points: Part of the zero-insertion signal could reflect confounding by invariant MAIT and iNKT cells. Cord blood beta clonotypes present at high abundance carried fewer insertions; no such pattern appeared in memory repertoires. Twin pairs had excess sharing that was weaker in beta out-of-frame sequences.

cDNA carried unique molecular identifiers, and a universal primer site was added by template switching. Each CDR3 protein gets one entry after TCRdb re-called the 5' RACE reads with MiXCR. The sample lists under 900,000 distinct CDR3 sequences, over 9% occurring once. These data also featured in a second study, about yellow fever vaccine responses in identical twins.

The receptor was derived from a woman between 18 and 29 years old in good health. The source material was PBMCs. The chain carries TRBV7-8 and TRBJ2-5; D unclear. CDR3 bases: TGTGCCAGCAGCTCAAATGTAGTGACGGAGACCCAGTACTTC. Amino acids: CASSSNVVTETQYF.